This T cell receptor beta chain was profiled in a study of cytomegalovirus exposure and HLA in healthy donors. A remark on this clone: Its target is unknown.

Primers included in the PCR were 60 Vbeta and 13 Jbeta primers. Profiling relied on immunoSEQ multiplex PCR, and the TCRdb table lists in-frame clones only, not all of them. Of 95,000 to 150,000 clones listed, 80% are singletons. Notes on the study in general: Several of the most significant clusters appeared linked to common viral pathogens, based on a later analysis. Among TCR beta chains of equal frequency, HLA-associated ones were more clonally expanded in a later analysis. Previous analysis showed most TCR beta V segments were productive about 90% or about 30% of the time.

This TCR derives from a female donor in good health and CMV-seronegative. What was sequenced was PBMCs.

This CDR3 reads CASSLVASSYNEQFF. The DNA for the CDR3 is TGTGCCAGCAGCTTAGTAGCCAGCTCCTACAATGAGCAGTTCTTC. This sequence joins TRBV7-9 and TRBJ2-1; D is uncertain. This CDR3 is built from 15 residues. Trimming took 1 base from V and 0 from J, leaving 7 bases between them. CDR1 and CDR2 from the germline V gene are SEHNR and FQNEAQ (reference sequence).